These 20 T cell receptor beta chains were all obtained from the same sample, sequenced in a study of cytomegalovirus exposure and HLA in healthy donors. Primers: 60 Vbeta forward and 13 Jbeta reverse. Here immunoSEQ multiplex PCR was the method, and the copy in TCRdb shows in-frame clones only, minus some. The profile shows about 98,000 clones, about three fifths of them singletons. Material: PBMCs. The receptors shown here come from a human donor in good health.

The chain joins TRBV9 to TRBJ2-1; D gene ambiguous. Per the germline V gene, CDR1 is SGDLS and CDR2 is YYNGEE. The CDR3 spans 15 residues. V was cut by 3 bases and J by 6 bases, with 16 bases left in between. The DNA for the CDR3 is TGTGCCAGCAGCGCCCCCGAGGTAACGGGCAATGAGCAGTTCTTC. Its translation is CASSAPEVTGNEQFF.

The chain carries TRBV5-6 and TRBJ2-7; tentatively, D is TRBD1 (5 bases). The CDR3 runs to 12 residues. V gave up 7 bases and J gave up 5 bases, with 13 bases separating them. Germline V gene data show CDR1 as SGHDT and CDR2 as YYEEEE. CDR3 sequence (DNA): TGTGCCAGCGCGGACAACGAGCACGAGCAGTACTTC. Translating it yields CASADNEHEQYF.

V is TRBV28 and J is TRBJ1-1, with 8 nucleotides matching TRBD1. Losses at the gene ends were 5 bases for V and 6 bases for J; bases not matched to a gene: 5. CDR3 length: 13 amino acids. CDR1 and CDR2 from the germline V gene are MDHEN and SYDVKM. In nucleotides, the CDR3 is TGTGCCAGCAGTCGGACAGGGTGGGCTGAAGCTTTCTTT. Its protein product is CASSRTGWAEAFF.

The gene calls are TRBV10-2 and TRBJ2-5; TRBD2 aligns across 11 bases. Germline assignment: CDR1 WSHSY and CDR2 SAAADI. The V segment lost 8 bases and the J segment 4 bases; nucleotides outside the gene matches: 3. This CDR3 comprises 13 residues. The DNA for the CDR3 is TGCGCCAGCCGGCTAGCGGGAGGAGAGACCCAGTACTTC. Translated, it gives CASRLAGGETQYF.

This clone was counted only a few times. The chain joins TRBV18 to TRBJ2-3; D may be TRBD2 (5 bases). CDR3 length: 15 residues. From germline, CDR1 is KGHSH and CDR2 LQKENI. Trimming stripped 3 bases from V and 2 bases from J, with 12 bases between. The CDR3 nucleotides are TGTGCCAGCTCACCCCAAGGAGGAAACACAGATACGCAGTATTTT. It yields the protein CASSPQGGNTDTQYF.

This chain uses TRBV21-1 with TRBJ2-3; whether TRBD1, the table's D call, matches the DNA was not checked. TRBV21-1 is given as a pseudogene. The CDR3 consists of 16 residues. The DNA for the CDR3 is TGTGCCAGCAGCAAAGTCAGGGGGAGGTACACAGATACGCAGTATTTT. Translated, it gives CASSKVRGRYTDTQYF.

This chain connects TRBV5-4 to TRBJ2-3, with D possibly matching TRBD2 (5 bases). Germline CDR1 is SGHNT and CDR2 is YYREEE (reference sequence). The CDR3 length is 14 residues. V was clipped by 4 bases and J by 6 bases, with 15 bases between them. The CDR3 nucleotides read TGTGCCAGCAGCAAGACCCGGGAAAGGGATACGCAGTATTTT. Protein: CASSKTRERDTQYF. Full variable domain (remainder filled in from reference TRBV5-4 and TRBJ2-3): ETGVTQSPTHLIKTRGQQVTLRCSSQSGHNTVSWYQQALGQGPQFIFQYYREEENGRGNFPPRFSGLQFPNYSSELNVNALELDDSALYLCASSKTRERDTQYFGPGTRLTVL.

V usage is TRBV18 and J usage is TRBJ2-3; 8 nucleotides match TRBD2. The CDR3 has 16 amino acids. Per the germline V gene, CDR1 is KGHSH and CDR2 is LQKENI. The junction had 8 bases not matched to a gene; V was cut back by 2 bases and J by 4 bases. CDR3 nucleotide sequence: TGTGCCAGCTCACCAGGAGCGGGAGCTTTGTCAGATACGCAGTATTTT. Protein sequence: CASSPGAGALSDTQYF.

The CDR3 spells CASKGDSYEQYF. The CDR3 region has the DNA TGTGCCAGCAAAGGGGACTCCTACGAGCAGTACTTC. V is TRBV2 and J is TRBJ2-7; D possibly corresponds to TRBD1 (5 bases). Trimming removed 7 bases from V and 0 bases from J, with 7 bases in between. CDR3 size: 12 residues. Germline V CDR1 and CDR2: SNHLY, FYNNEI.

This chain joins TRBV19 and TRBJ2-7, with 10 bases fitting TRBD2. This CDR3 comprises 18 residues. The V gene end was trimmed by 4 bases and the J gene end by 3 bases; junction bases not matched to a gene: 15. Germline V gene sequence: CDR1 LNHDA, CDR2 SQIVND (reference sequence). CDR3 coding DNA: TGTGCCAGTAGTACATATCCCACGGCTAGCGGGAGAGTCTACGAGCAGTACTTC. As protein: CASSTYPTASGRVYEQYF. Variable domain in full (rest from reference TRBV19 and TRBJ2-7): DGGITQSPKYLFRKEGQNVTLSCEQNLNHDAMYWYRQDPGQGLRLIYYSQIVNDFQKGDIAEGYSVSREKKESFPLTVTSAQKNPTAFYLCASSTYPTASGRVYEQYFGPGTRLTVT.

As DNA, the CDR3 is TGTGCCAGCAGTGAAGAGAGTGGTCCCTACTATGGCTACACCTTC. Its translation is CASSEESGPYYGYTF. This chain links TRBV6-1 with TRBJ1-2; no reliable D call. Per the germline V gene, CDR1 is MNHNS and CDR2 is SASEGT. The V end lost 1 base, the J end lost 3 bases, and 12 bases lay between the germline ends. The CDR3 covers 15 residues.

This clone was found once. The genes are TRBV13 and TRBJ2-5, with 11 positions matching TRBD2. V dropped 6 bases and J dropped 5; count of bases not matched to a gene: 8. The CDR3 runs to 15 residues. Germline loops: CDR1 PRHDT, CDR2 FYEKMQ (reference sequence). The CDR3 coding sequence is TGTGCCAGCAGACACTTAGCGGGAGGGGTTGAGACCCAGTACTTC. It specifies CASRHLAGGVETQYF. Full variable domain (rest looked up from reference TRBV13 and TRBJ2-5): AAGVIQSPRHLIKEKRETATLKCYPIPRHDTVYWYQQGPGQDPQFLISFYEKMQSDKGSIPDRFSAQQFSDYHSELNMSSLELGDSALYFCASRHLAGGVETQYFGPGTRLLVL.

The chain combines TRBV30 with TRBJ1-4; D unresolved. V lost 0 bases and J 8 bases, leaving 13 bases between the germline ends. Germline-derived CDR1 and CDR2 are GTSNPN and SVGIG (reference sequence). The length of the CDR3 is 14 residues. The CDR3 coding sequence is TGTGCCTGGAGTGTACTAGGGTCGCGAGAAAAACTGTTTTTT. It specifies CAWSVLGSREKLFF. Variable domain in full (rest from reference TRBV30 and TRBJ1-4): SQTIHQWPATLVQPVGSPLSLECTVEGTSNPNLYWYRQAAGRGLQLLFYSVGIGQISSEVPQNLSASRPQDRQFILSSKKLLLSDSGFYLCAWSVLGSREKLFFGSGTQLSVL.

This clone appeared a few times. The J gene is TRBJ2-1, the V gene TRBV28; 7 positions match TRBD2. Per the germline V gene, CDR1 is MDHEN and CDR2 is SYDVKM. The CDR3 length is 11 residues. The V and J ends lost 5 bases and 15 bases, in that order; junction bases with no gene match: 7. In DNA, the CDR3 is TGTGCCAGCAGTGCTGGACTAGATGCGTTCTTC. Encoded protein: CASSAGLDAFF.

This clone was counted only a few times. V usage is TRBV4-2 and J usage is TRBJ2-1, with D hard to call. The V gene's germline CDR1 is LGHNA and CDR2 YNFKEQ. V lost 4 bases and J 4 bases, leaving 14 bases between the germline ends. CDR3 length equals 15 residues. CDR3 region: CASSLSPSTYNEQFF. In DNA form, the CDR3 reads TGTGCCAGCAGCCTCTCACCCTCAACTTACAATGAGCAGTTCTTC.

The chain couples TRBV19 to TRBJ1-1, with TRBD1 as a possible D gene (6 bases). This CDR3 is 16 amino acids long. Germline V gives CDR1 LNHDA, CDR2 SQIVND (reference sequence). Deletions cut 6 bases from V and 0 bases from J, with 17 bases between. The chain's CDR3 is CASRLTDRSLNTEAFF. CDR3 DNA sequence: TGTGCCAGTAGGCTGACTGACAGGTCGCTGAACACTGAAGCTTTCTTT.

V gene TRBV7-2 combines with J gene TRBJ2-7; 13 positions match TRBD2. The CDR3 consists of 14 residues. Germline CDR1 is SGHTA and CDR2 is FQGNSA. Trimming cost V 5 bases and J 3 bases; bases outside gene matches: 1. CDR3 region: CASSRTSGSYEQYF. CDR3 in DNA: TGTGCCAGCAGCCGGACTAGCGGGAGCTACGAGCAGTACTTC. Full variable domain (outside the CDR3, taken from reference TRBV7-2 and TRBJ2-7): GAGVSQSPSNKVTEKGKDVELRCDPISGHTALYWYRQSLGQGLEFLIYFQGNSAPDKSGLPSDRFSAERTGGSVSTLTIQRTQQEDSAVYLCASSRTSGSYEQYFGPGTRLTVT.

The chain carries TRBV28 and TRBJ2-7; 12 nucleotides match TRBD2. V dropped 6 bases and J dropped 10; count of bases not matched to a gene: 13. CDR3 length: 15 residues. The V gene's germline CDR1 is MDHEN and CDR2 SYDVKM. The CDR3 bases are TGTGCCAGCAGGTTGCCCGGGACTAGCGGGCCTCAACAGTACTTC. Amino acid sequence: CASRLPGTSGPQQYF.

CDR3 residues: CASRADYGYTF. The CDR3 coding sequence is TGTGCCAGCAGGGCAGACTATGGCTACACCTTC. V gene TRBV7-2 combines with J gene TRBJ1-2; D is unresolved. CDR1 and CDR2 from the germline V gene are SGHTA and FQGNSA. The CDR3 runs 11 residues. Trimming stripped 6 bases from V and 3 bases from J, with 5 bases between.

The DNA for the CDR3 is TGTGCCAGCAGAAGGGACATAAACGAAAAACTGTTTTTT. This codes for CASRRDINEKLFF. The rearrangement uses TRBV25-1 and TRBJ1-4; D might be TRBD1 (6 bases). The germline CDR1 and CDR2 sequences are MGHDK and SYGVNS. This CDR3 is 13 amino acids long. V was shortened by 6 bases and J by 8 bases, with 13 bases between the two germline ends. The entire variable domain, with the rest obtained from reference TRBV25-1 and TRBJ1-4, is as follows: EADIYQTPRYLVIGTGKKITLECSQTMGHDKMYWYQQDPGMELHLIHYSYGVNSTEKGDLSSESTVSRIRTEHFPLTLESARPSHTSQYLCASRRDINEKLFFGSGTQLSVL.